These 29 T cell receptor beta chains originate from one sample sequenced in a study of T cells in Graves' hyperthyroidism and ophthalmopathy. TCR beta CDR3 regions were amplified from RNA. When the TCR CDR3 underwent first-round RT-PCR, the HTBI primer set was used. Each CDR3 protein is one row after TCRdb ran MiXCR on the multiplex PCR reads. The sample lists hundreds of thousands of distinct CDR3 sequences; approximately 25% were seen once. Sequencing used blood. The receptors originated from a woman aged 25 to 45 with Graves' ophthalmopathy.

This clonotype was detected ten times or more. V usage is TRBV6-1 and J usage is TRBJ1-2; D is unclear. CDR1 is MNHNS, CDR2 SASEGT, per germline. The CDR3 spans 11 residues. Between the trimmed V and J ends, which lost 3 bases and 7 bases, there was a span of 6 bases. The CDR3, as DNA: TGTGCCAGCAGTGATCTTGTTGGCTACACCTTC. Protein: CASSDLVGYTF.

This clonotype occurred a few times. The V and J genes are TRBV4-1 and TRBJ1-3; D ambiguous. With 5 bases removed from V and 4 bases from J, the gap between germline ends came to 18 bases. The CDR3 has 16 amino acids. Germline V CDR1 and CDR2: MGHRA, YSYEKL. As DNA, the CDR3 is TGCGCCAGCAGCGGGGAACCAGGAGAACAAGGAAACACCATATATTTT. Its protein product is CASSGEPGEQGNTIYF.

This clonotype was counted between two and nine times. The V gene is TRBV7-2, the J gene TRBJ2-5; 14 positions match TRBD2. The V gene's germline CDR1 is SGHTA and CDR2 FQGNSA. This CDR3 is built from 16 residues. V lost 5 bases to trimming and J lost 4 bases; unmatched junction nucleotides: 6. CDR3 sequence: CASSLRLAGGSETQYF. In DNA, the CDR3 is TGTGCCAGCAGCCTTCGACTAGCGGGGGGGTCAGAGACCCAGTACTTC.

This clonotype was counted only a few times. CDR3 protein: CASSVLGIAAETQYF. The CDR3 bases are TGTGCCAGCAGTGTATTGGGGATCGCTGCGGAGACCCAGTACTTC. The rearrangement joins TRBV2 to TRBJ2-5; D is uncertain. The CDR3 consists of 15 residues. The V end lost 4 bases, the J end lost 5 bases, and 17 bases lay between the germline ends. The germline CDR1 and CDR2 sequences are SNHLY and FYNNEI.

This clonotype showed up many times. The chain couples TRBV28 to TRBJ1-3; 9 nucleotides line up with TRBD1. Germline assignment: CDR1 MDHEN and CDR2 SYDVKM. CDR3 length equals 18 residues. The V and J ends lost 3 bases and 1 base, in that order; junction bases with no gene match: 10. CDR3 DNA sequence: TGTGCCAGCAGTTTCAGGACAGGGGCACGGGGTTCTGGAAACACCATATATTTT. Residues: CASSFRTGARGSGNTIYF.

There are many counts of this clonotype. The chain recombines TRBV6-1 with TRBJ2-6; D gene unclear. Germline values: CDR1 MNHNS, CDR2 SASEGT. V gave up 7 bases and J gave up 4 bases, with 8 bases separating them. The CDR3 contains 13 residues. The CDR3 coding sequence is TGTGCCAGCAACCCGTTCGGGGCCAACGTCCTGACTTTC. Its protein is CASNPFGANVLTF.

This chain links TRBV6-2 or TRBV6-3 with TRBJ1-5; the D gene is possibly TRBD1 (5 bases). The CDR3 length is 15 residues. CDR1 and CDR2 (germline): MNHEY, SVGEGT. V lost 3 bases and J 3 bases, leaving 12 bases between the germline ends. The CDR3 DNA reads as TGTGCCAGCAGTTATGGGGGATGGGACAATCAGCCCCAGCATTTT. Its protein product is CASSYGGWDNQPQHF.

This clonotype occurred many times. This sequence joins TRBV6-2 or TRBV6-3 and TRBJ1-2, with TRBD1 matching 7 bases. With V trimmed by 6 bases and J by 4 bases, 5 bases remained unmatched. The CDR3 covers 13 residues. Germline loops: CDR1 MNHEY, CDR2 SVGEGT. CDR3 nucleotide sequence: TGTGCCAGCAGGCAGGGGGTAACCTATGGCTACACCTTC. Translated: CASRQGVTYGYTF.

The rearrangement uses TRBV6-2 or TRBV6-3 and TRBJ1-1, with 7 bases matching TRBD1. J lost 6 bases, V lost 6 bases, and 13 bases had no gene match. The CDR3 length is 15 residues. CDR1 is MNHEY, CDR2 SVGEGT, per germline. CDR3 bases: TGTGCCAGCAGCAACCAAGGGGGCGCGGGCTCTGAAGCTTTCTTT. Translating it yields CASSNQGGAGSEAFF.

The genes are TRBV11-3 and TRBJ2-1; 12 bases match TRBD1. Trimming removed 0 bases from V and 8 bases from J; junction bases left unmatched: 2. The CDR3 is made up of 15 amino acids. Germline CDR1 and CDR2: SGHNT and YENEEA. The CDR3 region is CASSLEGQGADEQFF. The CDR3 DNA sequence: TGTGCCAGCAGCTTAGAGGGACAGGGGGCCGATGAGCAGTTCTTC.

This clonotype has ten or more counts. The chain is built from TRBV19 and TRBJ2-2, with no clear D. Germline V gene lookup returns CDR1 LNHDA and CDR2 SQIVND (reference sequence). Trimming removed 4 bases from V and 2 bases from J, with 8 bases in between. This CDR3 spans 14 amino acids. The CDR3 loop is CASSRVVNTGELFF. CDR3 nucleotide sequence: TGTGCCAGTAGTAGGGTAGTTAACACCGGGGAGCTGTTTTTT.

Notes on this clonotype: This clone may be a read error of a much larger clone one base away. CDR3 in amino acids: CSVWGQAYQETQYF. In DNA, the CDR3 is TGCAGCGTTTGGGGACAGGCGTACCAAGAGACCCAGTACTTC. The chain carries TRBV29-1 and TRBJ2-5, with 8 bases aligning to TRBD1. Germline CDR1 is SQVTM and CDR2 is ANQGSEA. Trimming took 5 bases from V and 0 from J; bases not matched to a gene: 5. This CDR3 spans 14 amino acids.

This clonotype was detected ten times or more. The V and J genes are TRBV6-5 and TRBJ1-5; possibly TRBD1 for D (6 bases). This CDR3 is 15 amino acids long. V lost 7 bases and J 6 bases, leaving 19 bases between the germline ends. Germline V CDR1 and CDR2: MNHEY, SVGAGI. CDR3 in amino acids: CASTTRGGVGQPQHF. The CDR3 DNA is TGTGCCAGCACCACAAGAGGGGGGGTCGGTCAGCCCCAGCATTTT.

V is TRBV11-2 and J is TRBJ1-2; 8 positions agree with TRBD1. After removal of 5 bases from V and 3 bases from J, the junction contained 8 bases not matched to a gene. The CDR3 runs 15 residues. In germline, CDR1 is SGHAT, CDR2 FQNNGV. The CDR3: CASSRGDRWDYGYTF. CDR3 DNA: TGTGCCAGCAGCCGCGGGGACAGGTGGGACTATGGCTACACCTTC.

The chain is built from TRBV12-3 or TRBV12-4 and TRBJ2-4, with 8 bases identical to TRBD1. This CDR3 has 18 residues. The ends lost 0 bases at V and 6 bases at J; junction bases unmatched: 13. Here the CDR3 DNA reads TGTGCCAGCAGTTTAGCCCCCATCACTGACAGGGGCGGAAACATTCAGTACTTC. Amino acids: CASSLAPITDRGGNIQYF.

The chain uses TRBV20-1 and TRBJ1-2, with D perhaps matching TRBD1 (6 bases). This CDR3 region has 12 residues. Trimming removed 5 bases from V and 4 bases from J, with 11 bases in between. Looked up from germline, CDR1 is DFQATT and CDR2 is SNEGSKA (reference sequence). CDR3 amino acids: CSARQATYGYTF. CDR3 nucleotide sequence: TGCAGTGCTCGACAGGCTACCTATGGCTACACCTTC.

This clonotype came up many times. Here the CDR3 reads CASALNRGYTF. The DNA for the CDR3 is TGTGCCAGCGCCCTTAACCGAGGCTACACCTTC. This chain uses TRBV2 with TRBJ1-2; D unresolved. CDR3 length: 11 residues. CDR1 is SNHLY, CDR2 FYNNEI, per germline. The V and J ends lost 8 bases and 8 bases respectively, with 12 bases between them.

This clonotype was counted ten times or more. Sequence at one end of the junction differs from germline and may be a read error. The V call is TRBV12-5, the J call TRBJ2-5; D ambiguous. Germline V gene lookup returns CDR1 LGHNT and CDR2 FRNRAP. This CDR3 has 13 amino acids. The DNA of the CDR3 is TGTGCTAGTGGCCCGGGCTTACAAGGGACCCAGTACTTC. It codes for CASGPGLQGTQYF.

Notes on this clonotype: One end of the junction does not line up with germline, which may come from a read error. The chain uses TRBV5-1 and TRBJ1-5; D is unresolved. The CDR3 totals 13 residues. Germline values: CDR1 SGHRS, CDR2 YFSETQ. The CDR3 here is CSSSLGVNQPQHF. CDR3 nucleotides: TGCTCCAGCAGCTTGGGTGTAAATCAGCCCCAGCATTTT.

This chain joins TRBV27 and TRBJ2-2; 7 nucleotides align to TRBD1. Germline V CDR1 and CDR2: MNHEY, SMNVEV (reference sequence). This CDR3 contains 17 residues. The V gene end was trimmed by 5 bases and the J gene end by 7 bases; junction bases not matched to a gene: 16. The CDR3 protein is CASSTPLRQGRNGELFF. CDR3 coding DNA: TGTGCCAGCAGTACACCTTTACGACAGGGACGTAACGGGGAGCTGTTTTTT.

Concerning this clonotype itself: One base away lies a much larger clone, so this may be a sequencing read error. This chain uses TRBV12-3 or TRBV12-4 with TRBJ2-7; D tentatively fits TRBD1 or TRBD2 (5 bases each). This CDR3 comprises 15 residues. CDR3 in DNA: TGTGCCAGCAGTTTGGTAAAAGGGACCTACTACGAGCTGTACTTC. This gives the protein CASSLVKGTYYELYF.

The chain uses TRBV19 and TRBJ2-7; 7 bases are shared with TRBD2. In germline, CDR1 is LNHDA, CDR2 SQIVND (reference sequence). Trimming took 4 bases from V and 4 from J; bases not matched to a gene: 4. The CDR3 extends over 13 amino acids. The CDR3 sequence: CASSRDYLYEQYF. In DNA form, the CDR3 reads TGTGCCAGTAGTAGGGACTACCTTTACGAGCAGTACTTC.

This clonotype came up many times. The rearrangement links TRBV29-1 to TRBJ2-7; TRBD1 agrees at 10 bases. Germline trimming cut 6 bases from V and 3 bases from J; bases unmatched to any gene: 8. Looked up from germline, CDR1 is SQVTM and CDR2 is ANQGSEA. This CDR3 has 14 residues. CDR3 in amino acids: CSVHFRDRGYEQYF. CDR3 sequence (DNA): TGCAGCGTCCATTTCAGGGACAGGGGCTACGAGCAGTACTTC.

This clonotype was detected many times. This chain joins TRBV13 and TRBJ1-2, with TRBD1 matching 8 bases. V trimming: 5 bases; J trimming: 6 bases; junction bases outside the gene matches: 11. Germline assignment: CDR1 PRHDT and CDR2 FYEKMQ (reference sequence). This CDR3 contains 15 residues. The CDR3 nucleotides read TGTGCCAGCAGCCCGACCCGTGGGACAGGAAATGGCTACACCTTC. The encoded protein is CASSPTRGTGNGYTF.

J is TRBJ2-5 and V is TRBV20-1; D not resolved. Germline values: CDR1 DFQATT, CDR2 SNEGSKA (reference sequence). Trimming removed 4 bases at V and 9 bases at J, with 12 bases between. The CDR3 has 11 residues. DNA of the CDR3: TGCAGTGCTATCAAGAACGAGGCCCAGTACTTC. Translation: CSAIKNEAQYF.

Comment on this clonotype: The germline gene is not matched at one end of the junction; a read error may be the cause. The rearrangement joins TRBV12-3 or TRBV12-4 to TRBJ2-2, with D perhaps TRBD2 (6 bases). The CDR3 is 16 amino acids. The CDR3 region has the DNA TGTGCCAGCAGTTTAAGATCGGCGGGGAACACCGGGGAGCCGTTTTTT. Translating it yields CASSLRSAGNTGEPFF.

CDR3 coding DNA: TGCAGTGCTTCAGGTCCCGGGGAGCTGTTTTTT. It specifies CSASGPGELFF. The rearrangement uses TRBV20-1 and TRBJ2-2; D unclear. This CDR3 comprises 11 residues. V was shortened by 5 bases and J by 6 bases, with 7 bases between the two germline ends. Germline V gene data show CDR1 as DFQATT and CDR2 as SNEGSKA (reference sequence).

The sample holds many counts of this clonotype. The V call is TRBV4-3, the J call TRBJ1-2; possible D gene TRBD1, 6 bases. Trimming took 1 base from V and 6 from J, leaving 12 bases between them. Germline CDR1 reads LGHNA; CDR2 reads YSLEER. This CDR3 contains 14 residues. CDR3 amino acids: CASSQVQGGDGYTF. In nucleotides, the CDR3 is TGCGCCAGCAGCCAAGTACAGGGAGGTGATGGCTACACCTTC.

This clonotype was detected only once. The chain employs TRBV20-1 and TRBJ1-1; D is uncertain. Trimming pared 0 bases from V and 0 bases from J, leaving 14 bases between. The CDR3 runs 16 residues. Germline-derived CDR1 and CDR2 are DFQATT and SNEGSKA (reference sequence). The DNA for the CDR3 is TGCAGTGCTAGAGAGGGAGTGTGGACCTTGAACACTGAAGCTTTCTTT. This codes for CSAREGVWTLNTEAFF.